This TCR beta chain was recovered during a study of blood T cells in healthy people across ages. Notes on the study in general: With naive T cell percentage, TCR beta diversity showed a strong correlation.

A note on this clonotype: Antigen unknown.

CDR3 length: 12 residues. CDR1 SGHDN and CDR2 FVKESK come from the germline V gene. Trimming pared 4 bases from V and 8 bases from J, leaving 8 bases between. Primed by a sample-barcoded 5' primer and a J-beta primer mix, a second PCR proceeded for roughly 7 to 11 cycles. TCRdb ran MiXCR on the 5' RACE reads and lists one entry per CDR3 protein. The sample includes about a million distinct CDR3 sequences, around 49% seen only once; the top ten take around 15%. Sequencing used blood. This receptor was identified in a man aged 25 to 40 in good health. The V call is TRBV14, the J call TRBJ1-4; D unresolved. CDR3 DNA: TGTGCCAGCAGCCCATCGGGGGAAAAACTGTTTTTT. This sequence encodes CASSPSGEKLFF.